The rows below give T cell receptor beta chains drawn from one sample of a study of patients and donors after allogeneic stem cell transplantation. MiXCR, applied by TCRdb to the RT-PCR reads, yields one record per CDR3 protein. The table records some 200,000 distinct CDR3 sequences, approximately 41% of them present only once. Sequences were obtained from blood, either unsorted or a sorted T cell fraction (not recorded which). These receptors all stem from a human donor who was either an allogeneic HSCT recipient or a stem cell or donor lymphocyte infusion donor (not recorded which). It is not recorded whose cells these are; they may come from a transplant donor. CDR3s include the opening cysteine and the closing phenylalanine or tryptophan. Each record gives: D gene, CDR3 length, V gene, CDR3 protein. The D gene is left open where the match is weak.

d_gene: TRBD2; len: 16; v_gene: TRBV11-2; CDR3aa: CASSGGVSGNRNIQYF
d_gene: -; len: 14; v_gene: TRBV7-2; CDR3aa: CASTIKRVNTEAFF
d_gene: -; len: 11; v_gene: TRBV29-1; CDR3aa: CSVLSGDTQYF
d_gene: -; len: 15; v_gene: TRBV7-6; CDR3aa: CASSLSTGFQETQYF
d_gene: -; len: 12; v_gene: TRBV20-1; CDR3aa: CSAGPRADTQYF
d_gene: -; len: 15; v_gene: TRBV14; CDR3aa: CASSPLEGTNEKLFF
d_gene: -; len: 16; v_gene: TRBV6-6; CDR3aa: CASSYGGTSVRDGYTF
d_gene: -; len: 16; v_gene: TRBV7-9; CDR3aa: CASSLRWRDKDYGYTF
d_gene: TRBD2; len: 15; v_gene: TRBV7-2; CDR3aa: CASTPLGSGRNIQYF
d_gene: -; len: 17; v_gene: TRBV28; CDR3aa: CASSSGSGPGIRYEQYF
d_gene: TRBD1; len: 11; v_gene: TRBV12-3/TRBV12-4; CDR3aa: CASSSGTAEYF
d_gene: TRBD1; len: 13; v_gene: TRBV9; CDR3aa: CASSMGQGYEQYF
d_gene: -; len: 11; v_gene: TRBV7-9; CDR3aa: CASSRRREAFF
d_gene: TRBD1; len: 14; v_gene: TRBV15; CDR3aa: CATSRATGVYTQYF
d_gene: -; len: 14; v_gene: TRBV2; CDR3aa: CASSEGGDSYEQYF